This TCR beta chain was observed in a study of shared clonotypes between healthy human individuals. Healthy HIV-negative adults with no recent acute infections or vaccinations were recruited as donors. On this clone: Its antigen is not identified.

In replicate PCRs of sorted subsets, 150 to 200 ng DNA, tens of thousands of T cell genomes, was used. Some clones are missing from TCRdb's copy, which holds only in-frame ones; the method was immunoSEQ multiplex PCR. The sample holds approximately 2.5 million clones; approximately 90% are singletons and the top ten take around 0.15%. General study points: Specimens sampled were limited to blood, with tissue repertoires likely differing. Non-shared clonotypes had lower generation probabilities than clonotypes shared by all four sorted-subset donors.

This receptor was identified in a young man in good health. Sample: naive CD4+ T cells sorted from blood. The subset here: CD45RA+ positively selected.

This chain's CDR3 is CASRWEYEQYF. Written as DNA, the CDR3 is TGTGCCAGCAGGTGGGAGTACGAGCAGTACTTC. The V and J genes are TRBV6-5 and TRBJ2-7, with TRBD2 as a possible D gene (5 bases). V shed 6 bases and J shed 4 bases, with 7 bases lying between them. Per the germline V gene, CDR1 is MNHEY and CDR2 is SVGAGI. This CDR3 has 11 residues.